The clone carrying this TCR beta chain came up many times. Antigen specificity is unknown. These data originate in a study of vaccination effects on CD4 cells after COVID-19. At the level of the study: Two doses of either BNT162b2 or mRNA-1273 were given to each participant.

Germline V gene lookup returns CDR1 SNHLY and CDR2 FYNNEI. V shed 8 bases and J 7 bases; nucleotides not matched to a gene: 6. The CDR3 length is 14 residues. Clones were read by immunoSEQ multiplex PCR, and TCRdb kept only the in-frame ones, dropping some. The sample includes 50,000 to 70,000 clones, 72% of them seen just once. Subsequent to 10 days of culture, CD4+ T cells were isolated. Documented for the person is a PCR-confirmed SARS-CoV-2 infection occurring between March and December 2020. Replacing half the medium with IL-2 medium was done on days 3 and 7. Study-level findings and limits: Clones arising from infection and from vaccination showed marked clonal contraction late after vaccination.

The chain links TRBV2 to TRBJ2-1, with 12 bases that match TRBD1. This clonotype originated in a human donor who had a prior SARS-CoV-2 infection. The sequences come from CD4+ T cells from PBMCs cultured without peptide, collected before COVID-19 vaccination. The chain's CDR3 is CASGGQGAQNEQFF. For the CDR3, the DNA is TGTGCCAGCGGGGGACAGGGGGCGCAAAATGAGCAGTTCTTC.